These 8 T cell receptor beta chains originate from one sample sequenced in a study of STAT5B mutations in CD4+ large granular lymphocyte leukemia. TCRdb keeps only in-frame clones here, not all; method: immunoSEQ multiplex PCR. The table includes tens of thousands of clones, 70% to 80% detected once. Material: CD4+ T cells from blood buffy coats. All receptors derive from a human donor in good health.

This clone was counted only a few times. As DNA, the CDR3 is TGCGCCAGCAGCCAACAGGGGAACGGCAATCAGCCCCAGCATTTT. This codes for CASSQQGNGNQPQHF. The chain combines TRBV4-1 with TRBJ1-5, with D perhaps TRBD1 (6 bases). CDR3 length: 15 amino acids. V lost 2 bases, J lost 2 bases, and 10 bases lay in between. Germline CDR1 is MGHRA and CDR2 is YSYEKL.

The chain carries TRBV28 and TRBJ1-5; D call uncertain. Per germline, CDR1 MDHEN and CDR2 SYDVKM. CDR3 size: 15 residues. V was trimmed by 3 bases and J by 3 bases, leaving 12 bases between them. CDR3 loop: CASSFEFSSNQPQHF. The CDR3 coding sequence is TGTGCCAGCAGTTTTGAGTTCAGTTCCAATCAGCCCCAGCATTTT.

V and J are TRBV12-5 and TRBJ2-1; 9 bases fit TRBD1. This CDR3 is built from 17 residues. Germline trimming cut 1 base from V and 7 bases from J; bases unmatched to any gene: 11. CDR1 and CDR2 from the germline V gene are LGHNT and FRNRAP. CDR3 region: CASGLATGTGYVNEQFF. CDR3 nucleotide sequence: TGTGCTAGTGGTTTGGCGACCGGGACAGGGTATGTGAATGAGCAGTTCTTC. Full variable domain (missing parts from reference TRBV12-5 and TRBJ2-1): DARVTQTPRHKVTEMGQEVTMRCQPILGHNTVFWYRQTMMQGLELLAYFRNRAPLDDSGMPKDRFSAEMPDATLATLKIQPSEPRDSAVYFCASGLATGTGYVNEQFFGPGTRLTVL.

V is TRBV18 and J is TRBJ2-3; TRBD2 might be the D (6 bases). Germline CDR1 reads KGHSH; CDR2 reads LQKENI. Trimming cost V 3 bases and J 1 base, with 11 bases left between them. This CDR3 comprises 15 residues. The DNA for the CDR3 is TGTGCCAGCTCACCGTTGCCTAGCGGCACAGATACGCAGTATTTT. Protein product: CASSPLPSGTDTQYF.

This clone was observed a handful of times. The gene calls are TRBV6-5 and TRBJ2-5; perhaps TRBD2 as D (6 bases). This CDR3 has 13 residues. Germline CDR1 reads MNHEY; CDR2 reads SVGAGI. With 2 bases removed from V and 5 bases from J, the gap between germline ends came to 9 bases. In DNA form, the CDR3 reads TGTGCCAGCAGTTACGGGGAGGTGGAGACCCAGTACTTC. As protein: CASSYGEVETQYF.

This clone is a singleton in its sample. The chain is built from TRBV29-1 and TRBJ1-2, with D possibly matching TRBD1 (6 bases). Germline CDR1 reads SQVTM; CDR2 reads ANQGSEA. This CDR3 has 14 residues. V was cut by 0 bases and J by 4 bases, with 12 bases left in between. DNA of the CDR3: TGCAGCGTTGAAGAATCACGGACAGCCTATGGCTACACCTTC. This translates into CSVEESRTAYGYTF.

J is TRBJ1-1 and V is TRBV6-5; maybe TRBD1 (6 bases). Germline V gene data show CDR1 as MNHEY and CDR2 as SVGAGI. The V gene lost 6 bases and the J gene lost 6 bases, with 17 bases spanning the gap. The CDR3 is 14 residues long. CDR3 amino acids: CASRKPTTGSEAFF. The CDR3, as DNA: TGTGCCAGCAGGAAACCGACGACAGGATCTGAAGCTTTCTTT.

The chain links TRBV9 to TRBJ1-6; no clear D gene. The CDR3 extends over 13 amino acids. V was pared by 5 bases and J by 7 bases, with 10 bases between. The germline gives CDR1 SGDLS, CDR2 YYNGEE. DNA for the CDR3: TGTGCCAGCAGTGGGAGGGCGAATTCACCCCTCCACTTT. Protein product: CASSGRANSPLHF. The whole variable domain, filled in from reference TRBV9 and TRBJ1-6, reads DSGVTQTPKHLITATGQRVTLRCSPRSGDLSVYWYQQSLDQGLQFLIQYYNGEERAKGNILERFSAQQFPDLHSELNLSSLELGDSALYFCASSGRANSPLHFGNGTRLTVT.